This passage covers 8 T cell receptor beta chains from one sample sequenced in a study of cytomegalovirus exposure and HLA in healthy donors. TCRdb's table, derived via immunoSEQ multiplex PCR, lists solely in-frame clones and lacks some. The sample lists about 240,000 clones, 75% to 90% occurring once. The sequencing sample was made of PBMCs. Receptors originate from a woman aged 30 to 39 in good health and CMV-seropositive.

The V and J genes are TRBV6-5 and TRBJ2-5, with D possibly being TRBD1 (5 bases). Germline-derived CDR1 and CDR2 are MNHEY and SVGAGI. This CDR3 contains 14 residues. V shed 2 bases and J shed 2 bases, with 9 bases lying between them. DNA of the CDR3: TGTGCCAGCAGTTACAACACAGGACAAGAGACCCAGTACTTC. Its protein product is CASSYNTGQETQYF.

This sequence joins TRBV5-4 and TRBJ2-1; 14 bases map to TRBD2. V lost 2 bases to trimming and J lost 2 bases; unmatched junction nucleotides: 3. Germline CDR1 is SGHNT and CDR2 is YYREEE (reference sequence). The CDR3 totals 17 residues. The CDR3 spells CASSFLTSGRAYNEQFF. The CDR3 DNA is TGTGCCAGCAGCTTTTTGACTAGCGGGAGGGCCTACAATGAGCAGTTCTTC.

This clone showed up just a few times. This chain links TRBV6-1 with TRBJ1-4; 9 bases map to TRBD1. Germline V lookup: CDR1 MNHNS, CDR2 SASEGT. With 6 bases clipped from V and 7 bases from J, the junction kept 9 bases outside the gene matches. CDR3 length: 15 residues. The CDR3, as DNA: TGTGCCAGCAGGGGGACAGGGAGGTTTGGTGAAAAACTGTTTTTT. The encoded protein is CASRGTGRFGEKLFF.

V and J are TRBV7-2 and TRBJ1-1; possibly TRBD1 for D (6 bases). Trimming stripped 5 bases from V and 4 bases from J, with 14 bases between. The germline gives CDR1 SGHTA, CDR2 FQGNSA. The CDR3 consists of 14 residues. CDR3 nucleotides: TGTGCCAGCAGCGACCAACAGGGACCCACTGAAGCTTTCTTT. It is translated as CASSDQQGPTEAFF.

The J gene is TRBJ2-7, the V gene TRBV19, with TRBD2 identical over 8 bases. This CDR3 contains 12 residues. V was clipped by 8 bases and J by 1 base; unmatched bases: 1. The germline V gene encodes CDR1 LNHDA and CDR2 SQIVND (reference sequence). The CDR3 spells CASGLASYEQYF. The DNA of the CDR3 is TGTGCCAGTGGACTAGCTTCCTACGAGCAGTACTTC.

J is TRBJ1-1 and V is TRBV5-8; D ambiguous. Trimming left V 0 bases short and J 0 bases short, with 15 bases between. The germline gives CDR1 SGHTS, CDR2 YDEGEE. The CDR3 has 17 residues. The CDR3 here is CASSLALGGEMNTEAFF. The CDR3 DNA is TGTGCCAGCAGCTTGGCCTTAGGTGGGGAGATGAACACTGAAGCTTTCTTT. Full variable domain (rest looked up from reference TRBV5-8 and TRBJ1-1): EAGVTQSPTHLIKTRGQQATLRCSPISGHTSVYWYQQALGLGLQFLLWYDEGEERNRGNFPPRFSGRQFPNYSSELNVNALELEDSALYLCASSLALGGEMNTEAFFGQGTRLTVV.

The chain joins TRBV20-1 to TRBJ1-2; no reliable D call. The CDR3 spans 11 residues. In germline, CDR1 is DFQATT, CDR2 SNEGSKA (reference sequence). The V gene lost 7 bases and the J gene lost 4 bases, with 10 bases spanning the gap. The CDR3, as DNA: TGCAGTGTGGAGTTGTCCTATGGCTACACCTTC. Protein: CSVELSYGYTF.

The CDR3 loop is CASSSGTGGYTEAFF. The DNA of the CDR3 is TGTGCCAGCAGTTCCGGGACAGGGGGCTACACTGAAGCTTTCTTT. The chain combines TRBV27 with TRBJ1-1; 12 nucleotides match TRBD1. This CDR3 comprises 15 residues. Per the germline V gene, CDR1 is MNHEY and CDR2 is SMNVEV (reference sequence). Trimming took 4 bases from V and 3 from J; bases not matched to a gene: 3.